Listed below are T cell receptor beta chains from one sample, sequenced in a study of CD8 T cells in Susac syndrome. MiXCR, applied by TCRdb to the immunoSEQ multiplex PCR reads, yields one record per CDR3 protein. The sample holds under 150,000 distinct CDR3 sequences, around 94% seen once. The sample was CD8+ T cells from PBMCs. The receptor set was obtained from a human donor in good health. CDR3s include the opening cysteine and the closing phenylalanine or tryptophan. Fields, in order: D gene, clone size, V gene, J gene, CDR3 protein, CDR3 DNA. The D gene is left open where the match is weak. Part of the rows lack a size; the others show once, few, many or a class for expanded clones.

d_gene: -; abundance: -; v_gene: TRBV5-1; j_gene: TRBJ2-1; CDR3aa: CASSFVPGGNEQFF; CDR3nt: TGCGCCAGCAGCTTCGTTCCCGGGGGAAATGAGCAGTTCTTC
d_gene: TRBD1; abundance: -; v_gene: TRBV9; j_gene: TRBJ2-7; CDR3aa: CASSPTGTGSYEQYF; CDR3nt: TGTGCCAGCAGCCCGACCGGGACAGGGTCTTACGAGCAGTACTTC
d_gene: TRBD2; abundance: -; v_gene: TRBV27; j_gene: TRBJ2-2; CDR3aa: CASTLWRGSGELFF; CDR3nt: TGTGCCAGCACCCTTTGGCGGGGGTCCGGGGAGCTGTTTTTT
d_gene: TRBD1; abundance: -; v_gene: TRBV28; j_gene: TRBJ2-3; CDR3aa: CASSSPGQGTDTQYF; CDR3nt: TGTGCCAGCAGTTCCCCCGGACAGGGAACAGATACGCAGTATTTT
d_gene: -; abundance: -; v_gene: TRBV4-3; j_gene: TRBJ2-3; CDR3aa: CASSQDSRVDDGDTQYF; CDR3nt: TGCGCCAGCAGCCAAGATTCGAGGGTAGACGACGGAGATACGCAGTATTTT
d_gene: TRBD2; abundance: -; v_gene: TRBV20-1; j_gene: TRBJ2-1; CDR3aa: CSASLAESYNEQFF; CDR3nt: TGCAGTGCGTCACTAGCGGAGTCCTACAATGAGCAGTTCTTC
d_gene: -; abundance: -; v_gene: TRBV18; j_gene: TRBJ2-2; CDR3aa: CASSPTTDTGELFF; CDR3nt: TGTGCCAGCTCACCAACGACAGATACCGGGGAGCTGTTTTTT
d_gene: -; abundance: -; v_gene: TRBV6-5; j_gene: TRBJ2-2; CDR3aa: CASSYPDNTGELFF; CDR3nt: TGTGCCAGCAGTTACCCGGACAACACCGGGGAGCTGTTTTTT
d_gene: -; abundance: once; v_gene: TRBV3-1; j_gene: TRBJ2-7; CDR3aa: CASSPDSGFTYEQYF; CDR3nt: TGTGCCAGCAGCCCAGATAGCGGATTTACCTACGAGCAGTACTTC
d_gene: TRBD2; abundance: -; v_gene: TRBV29-1; j_gene: TRBJ2-5; CDR3aa: CSVSLAGGSQETQYF; CDR3nt: TGCAGCGTTTCTCTAGCGGGAGGGTCACAAGAGACCCAGTACTTC
d_gene: -; abundance: -; v_gene: TRBV20-1; j_gene: TRBJ2-7; CDR3aa: CSARVSWEQYF; CDR3nt: TGCAGTGCTAGAGTGTCTTGGGAGCAGTACTTC
d_gene: -; abundance: -; v_gene: TRBV23-1; j_gene: TRBJ2-7; CDR3aa: CASWPGVLRGQYF; CDR3nt: TGCGCCAGCTGGCCTGGTGTCCTACGGGGTCAGTACTTC
d_gene: TRBD1; abundance: -; v_gene: TRBV13; j_gene: TRBJ2-3; CDR3aa: CASSSTGGSTDTQYF; CDR3nt: TGTGCCAGCAGCTCCACAGGGGGCTCCACAGATACGCAGTATTTT
d_gene: TRBD2; abundance: -; v_gene: TRBV6-5; j_gene: TRBJ2-3; CDR3aa: CASSFSGITDTQYF; CDR3nt: TGTGCCAGCAGTTTTAGCGGGATTACGGATACGCAGTATTTT
d_gene: -; abundance: -; v_gene: TRBV7-8; j_gene: TRBJ2-5; CDR3aa: CASSLARVDQYF; CDR3nt: TGTGCCAGCAGCTTAGCGAGGGTCGACCAGTACTTC
d_gene: -; abundance: few; v_gene: TRBV12-3/TRBV12-4; j_gene: TRBJ1-3; CDR3aa: CASSFGGNTIYF; CDR3nt: TGTGCCAGCAGTTTCGGGGGAAACACCATATATTTT
d_gene: -; abundance: -; v_gene: TRBV5-1; j_gene: TRBJ2-7; CDR3aa: CASSQTRDEQYF; CDR3nt: TGCGCCAGCAGTCAGACTAGGGACGAGCAGTACTTC
d_gene: -; abundance: -; v_gene: TRBV5-4; j_gene: TRBJ2-7; CDR3aa: CASSLRRTLTTYEQYF; CDR3nt: TGTGCCAGCAGCTTGAGGCGGACTCTGACTACCTACGAGCAGTACTTC
d_gene: TRBD2; abundance: -; v_gene: TRBV7-9; j_gene: TRBJ2-2; CDR3aa: CASSAAPGLAGAHTGELFF; CDR3nt: TGTGCCAGCAGCGCGGCTCCGGGACTAGCGGGAGCCCACACCGGGGAGCTGTTTTTT
d_gene: -; abundance: -; v_gene: TRBV7-2; j_gene: TRBJ1-3; CDR3aa: CASSLITGTGNTIYF; CDR3nt: TGTGCCAGCAGCTTGATAACAGGGACTGGAAACACCATATATTTT
d_gene: -; abundance: -; v_gene: TRBV20-1; j_gene: TRBJ2-5; CDR3aa: CSARPLLETQYF; CDR3nt: TGCAGTGCTAGACCTTTGCTGGAGACCCAGTACTTC